This note documents a single T cell receptor (beta chain) sequence. The repertoire was sequenced with immunoSEQ multiplex PCR; TCRdb's copy has only in-frame clones and lacks some. The repertoire includes around 230,000 clones, just over 85% of them detected once, and 3% to 4.5% sits in the top ten. Germline V gene data show CDR1 as MNHNY and CDR2 as SVGAGI (reference sequence). Trimming took 7 bases from V and 0 from J; bases not matched to a gene: 7. This CDR3 region has 15 residues. This specimen comes from a study of blood T cell repertoires in COVID-19. Study information: PBMCs, B-cell-depleted T cells, or T cells provided the cDNA or gDNA that made up the material.

The chain recombines TRBV6-6 with TRBJ2-3; 7 bases fit TRBD2. This receptor was taken from a woman aged 40 to 49 with acute COVID-19. Material: PBMCs or T cells enriched from blood (not recorded which). The CDR3, as DNA: TGTGCCAGCATGGAGAGCGGGGCTAGCACAGATACGCAGTATTTT. The encoded protein is CASMESGASTDTQYF.